The 3 T cell receptor beta chains listed next were all sequenced from one sample in a study of T cell responses to AZD1222 COVID-19 vaccine. Using immunoSEQ multiplex PCR, the repertoire was profiled, and TCRdb retains in-frame clones only, with some absent. The sample holds 130,000 to 150,000 clones; about nine tenths are singletons and the top ten take about 3.5%. The input for sequencing was peripheral blood, taken on day 0 of AZD1222 vaccination. These receptors were taken from an adult in good health.

This sequence joins TRBV6-5 and TRBJ1-2; tentative D call: TRBD1 (5 bases). This CDR3 spans 13 amino acids. The germline CDR1 and CDR2 sequences are MNHEY and SVGAGI. The V and J ends lost 6 bases and 4 bases respectively, with 12 bases between them. The CDR3 sequence is CASSKEGTYGYTF. CDR3 nucleotides: TGTGCCAGCAGCAAAGAAGGGACCTATGGCTACACCTTC.

Here the CDR3 reads CASSDPATGFEQYF. CDR3 nucleotide sequence: TGTGCCAGCAGTGACCCCGCGACAGGTTTTGAGCAGTACTTC. The V call is TRBV25-1, the J call TRBJ2-7, with D possibly matching TRBD1 (6 bases). Germline CDR1 reads MGHDK; CDR2 reads SYGVNS. Trimming left V 3 bases short and J 7 bases short, with 16 bases between. The CDR3 runs 14 residues.

This rearrangement joins TRBV12-5 to TRBJ2-5, with TRBD1 matching 7 bases. Unmatched junction bases numbered 4, after V lost 1 base and J lost 2 bases. Looked up from germline, CDR1 is LGHNT and CDR2 is FRNRAP. CDR3 length equals 15 residues. The CDR3 is CASGLEGTEQETQYF. The CDR3 DNA is TGTGCTAGTGGTTTGGAGGGGACAGAACAAGAGACCCAGTACTTC.